This record concerns one TCR beta chain sequence. As to time point: patch test 1, 2 weeks after DPC sensitization. Treatment indicated: therapeutic diphenylcyclopropenone sensitization with weekly scalp DPC. This sample was included in a study of human T cells and chemical hapten exposure. In the study overall: Sensitizing treatment utilized 2% DPC over a roughly 2 cm by roughly 2 cm portion of upper inner arm skin.

The CDR3 covers 14 residues. Germline lookup yields CDR1 LNHDA and CDR2 SQIVND (reference sequence). Trimming took 3 bases from V and 6 from J; bases not matched to a gene: 6. TCRdb recomputed calls from the RACE reads with MiXCR, one row per CDR3 protein. The data show approximately 80,000 distinct CDR3 sequences, over 6% seen once. This receptor was obtained from a woman aged 30 to 39 with alopecia areata. Some clones in this sample may be carry-over from other donors' samples. This chain connects TRBV19 to TRBJ1-2; 8 positions agree with TRBD1. The sample consisted of whole blood, taken in connection with sensitization to the hapten diphenylcyclopropenone (DPC). In nucleotides, the CDR3 is TGTGCCAGTAGTATGGTGGGCAGGGGGCATGGCTACACCTTC. Translated, it gives CASSMVGRGHGYTF.